Following are 15 T cell receptor beta chains from one sample sequenced in a study of blood T cell repertoires in COVID-19. The assay was immunoSEQ multiplex PCR, and TCRdb's table has in-frame clones only and misses some. Of tens of thousands of clones listed, roughly 84% were seen once; the top ten hold 5.5% to 8.5%. The sequenced sample was peripheral blood. All receptors come from a man over 45 with active COVID-19.

The chain is built from TRBV6-5 and TRBJ1-5; tentative D call: TRBD1 (6 bases). In germline, CDR1 is MNHEY, CDR2 SVGAGI. Trimming shortened V by 6 bases and J by 2 bases, and 11 bases separated the two germline ends. CDR3 length: 14 residues. In DNA form, the CDR3 reads TGTGCCAGCAGCCCAGGGGTTGGCAATCAGCCCCAGCATTTT. This translates into CASSPGVGNQPQHF.

This clone was picked up one time. The chain uses TRBV3-1 (or the pseudogene TRBV3-2) and TRBJ2-3, with 10 bases matching TRBD2. The CDR3 extends over 16 amino acids. Germline CDR1 is LGHDT and CDR2 is YNNKEL (reference sequence). J lost 5 bases, V lost 5 bases, and 10 bases had no gene match. In DNA, the CDR3 is TGTGCCAGCAGCTCCAAGCCCCCTAGCGGGAGAGATACGCAGTATTTT. Its translation is CASSSKPPSGRDTQYF.

CDR3 in amino acids: CSVVLAGGLYNEQFF. Written as DNA, the CDR3 is TGCAGCGTTGTTCTAGCGGGGGGGCTATACAATGAGCAGTTCTTC. The V gene is TRBV29-1, the J gene TRBJ2-1; TRBD2 matches at 12 bases. This CDR3 comprises 15 residues. The germline V gene has CDR1 SQVTM and CDR2 ANQGSEA. J gave up 4 bases and V 4 bases, and 5 bases lay outside the gene matches.

This clone was observed a handful of times. The chain joins TRBV15 to TRBJ1-3, with TRBD1 matching over 9 bases. Germline V lookup: CDR1 LNHNV, CDR2 YYDKDF (reference sequence). The J segment lost 4 bases and the V segment lost 0 bases, leaving 4 bases of the junction unmatched. The CDR3 covers 16 residues. The CDR3 sequence is CATSRDLGQGGNTIYF. In DNA, the CDR3 is TGTGCCACCAGCAGAGATCTGGGACAGGGAGGAAACACCATATATTTT.

The chain has TRBV29-1 and TRBJ2-1; 9 bases align to TRBD2. This CDR3 region has 10 residues. Germline CDR1 reads SQVTM; CDR2 reads ANQGSEA. DNA for the CDR3: TGCTTAGCGGGAGACAATGAGCAGTTCTTC. Translated: CLAGDNEQFF.

The chain links TRBV18 to TRBJ2-1, with D possibly TRBD2 on 7 matching bases. Germline CDR1 is KGHSH and CDR2 is LQKENI. V lost 3 bases and J 4 bases, leaving 10 bases between the germline ends. CDR3 length equals 14 residues. CDR3 sequence reads: CASSPGGQYNEQFF. The CDR3, as DNA: TGTGCCAGCTCACCGGGGGGGCAGTACAATGAGCAGTTCTTC. Full variable domain (rest looked up from reference TRBV18 and TRBJ2-1): NAGVMQNPRHLVRRRGQEARLRCSPMKGHSHVYWYRQLPEEGLKFMVYLQKENIIDESGMPKERFSAEFPKEGPSILRIQQVVRGDSAAYFCASSPGGQYNEQFFGPGTRLTVL.

CDR3 in DNA: TGTGCCAGCAGCCAAGATTTCGAGTTGAATGAGCAGTTCTTC. It yields the protein CASSQDFELNEQFF. The V call is TRBV3-1 (or the pseudogene TRBV3-2), the J call TRBJ2-1; D is uncertain. The germline gives CDR1 LGHDT, CDR2 YNNKEL (reference sequence). V was cut by 0 bases and J by 7 bases, with 10 bases left in between. This CDR3 has 14 residues.

The J gene is TRBJ2-1, the V gene TRBV10-1; 8 positions agree with TRBD1. J lost 8 bases, V lost 0 bases, and 3 bases had no gene match. Germline V CDR1 and CDR2: WNHNN, SYGVQD (reference sequence). The CDR3 runs to 14 residues. The DNA of the CDR3 is TGCGCCAGCAGTGAGTCGGCGGGACAGGATGAGCAGTTCTTC. It specifies CASSESAGQDEQFF.

The J gene is TRBJ1-1, the V gene TRBV27; TRBD1 matches at 7 bases. Unmatched junction bases numbered 16, after V lost 4 bases and J lost 5 bases. Germline CDR1 reads MNHEY; CDR2 reads SMNVEV (reference sequence). The CDR3 has 17 amino acids. This CDR3 reads CASSSRGGHYYGTEAFF. CDR3 coding DNA: TGTGCCAGCAGTTCGCGAGGGGGCCATTATTACGGGACTGAAGCTTTCTTT.

This clone was recorded once. The V gene is TRBV6-5, the J gene TRBJ2-1, with 8 bases identical to TRBD2. CDR3 length: 15 amino acids. The V gene end was trimmed by 6 bases and the J gene end by 8 bases; junction bases not matched to a gene: 12. Germline V CDR1 and CDR2: MNHEY, SVGAGI. CDR3 in amino acids: CASRSGGFDGDEQFF. The DNA of the CDR3 is TGTGCCAGCAGAAGCGGGGGCTTCGACGGGGATGAGCAGTTCTTC.

The gene calls are TRBV7-2 and TRBJ1-4; possibly TRBD1 for D (6 bases). Germline V CDR1 and CDR2: SGHTA, FQGNSA. CDR3 length equals 14 residues. Trimming left V 1 base short and J 9 bases short, with 12 bases between. This CDR3 is CASSLEGGPKKLFF. CDR3 DNA: TGTGCCAGCAGCTTAGAGGGGGGGCCAAAAAAACTGTTTTTT. The whole variable domain, remainder taken from reference TRBV7-2 and TRBJ1-4, is GAGVSQSPSNKVTEKGKDVELRCDPISGHTALYWYRQSLGQGLEFLIYFQGNSAPDKSGLPSDRFSAERTGGSVSTLTIQRTQQEDSAVYLCASSLEGGPKKLFFGSGTQLSVL.

The chain is built from TRBV9 and TRBJ1-6; no clear D gene. Trimming took 2 bases from V and 5 from J, leaving 5 bases between them. The germline gives CDR1 SGDLS, CDR2 YYNGEE. The CDR3 is made up of 13 amino acids. The CDR3 here is CASSVGNNSPLHF. The CDR3 DNA sequence: TGTGCCAGCAGCGTGGGCAATAATTCACCCCTCCACTTT.

The CDR3 nucleotides read TGTGCCAGCAGCGGCGGACAGGGGGTAGATGGCTACACCTTC. Its translation: CASSGGQGVDGYTF. The chain has TRBV5-5 and TRBJ1-2, with TRBD1 identical over 10 bases. From germline, CDR1 is SGHKS and CDR2 YYEKEE (reference sequence). This CDR3 region has 14 residues. J was trimmed by 6 bases and V by 4 bases; bases with no gene match: 6.

The chain couples TRBV2 to TRBJ2-1; tentative D call: TRBD2 (6 bases). Germline lookup yields CDR1 SNHLY and CDR2 FYNNEI. The CDR3 contains 16 residues. V lost 5 bases and J 0 bases, leaving 14 bases between the germline ends. The CDR3 loop reads CASSRSSAPSYNEQFF. CDR3 nucleotide sequence: TGTGCCAGCAGTAGATCTAGCGCACCCTCCTACAATGAGCAGTTCTTC.

The chain couples TRBV6-5 to TRBJ1-5; D is perhaps TRBD1 (6 bases). Trimming removed 2 bases at V and 6 bases at J, with 11 bases between. Germline V lookup: CDR1 MNHEY, CDR2 SVGAGI. CDR3 length: 14 amino acids. The CDR3 coding sequence is TGTGCCAGCAGTTACGGGGGCGCCGGTCAGCCCCAGCATTTT. It codes for CASSYGGAGQPQHF.